A selection of T cell receptor beta chains follows, all from one sample in a study of blood T cell repertoires in COVID-19. Only in-frame clones appear in the TCRdb table, and some are missing; sequencing was by immunoSEQ multiplex PCR. The sample lists 45,000 to 65,000 clones, roughly 89% occurring once. The sample comprised peripheral blood. The receptor source for this set is a human donor in a cohort sampled during active COVID-19. Both conserved end residues are part of each CDR3. D genes are given only for firm matches. Clone size, where shown, is once, few, many, or a class for clones that have expanded.

v_call: TRBV6-5; d_call: NA; cdr3_length: 12; clone_size: NA; j_call: TRBJ2-5; cdr3_aa: CASRGGAETQYF; cdr3_nt: TGTGCCAGCAGGGGGGGGGCGGAGACCCAGTACTTC
v_call: TRBV3-1/TRBV3-2; d_call: TRBD2; cdr3_length: 17; clone_size: NA; j_call: TRBJ2-3; cdr3_aa: CASSRTGLAGVVDTQYF; cdr3_nt: TGTGCCAGCAGCCGGACGGGACTAGCGGGAGTGGTAGATACGCAGTATTTT
v_call: TRBV4-1; d_call: NA; cdr3_length: 15; clone_size: few; j_call: TRBJ2-7; cdr3_aa: CASSQDRTTWYEQYF; cdr3_nt: TGCGCCAGCAGCCAAGACAGGACTACCTGGTACGAGCAGTACTTC
v_call: TRBV30; d_call: NA; cdr3_length: 15; clone_size: few; j_call: TRBJ1-4; cdr3_aa: CAWSVTGGLGEKLFF; cdr3_nt: TGTGCCTGGAGTGTAACCGGGGGGCTAGGGGAAAAACTGTTTTTT
v_call: TRBV30; d_call: NA; cdr3_length: 13; clone_size: NA; j_call: TRBJ2-3; cdr3_aa: CAWSANSGDTQYF; cdr3_nt: TGTGCCTGGAGTGCAAACTCAGGAGATACGCAGTATTTT
v_call: TRBV5-6; d_call: TRBD1; cdr3_length: 14; clone_size: once; j_call: TRBJ1-3; cdr3_aa: CASSSRGAGNTIYF; cdr3_nt: TGTGCCAGCAGCTCCAGGGGGGCTGGAAACACCATATATTTT
v_call: TRBV5-1; d_call: TRBD2; cdr3_length: 13; clone_size: NA; j_call: TRBJ2-5; cdr3_aa: CASGRGGEETQYF; cdr3_nt: TGCGCCAGCGGCCGGGGAGGGGAAGAGACCCAGTACTTC
v_call: TRBV28; d_call: NA; cdr3_length: 13; clone_size: NA; j_call: TRBJ2-1; cdr3_aa: CASSLQGRNEQFF; cdr3_nt: TGTGCCAGCAGTTTACAGGGGCGCAATGAGCAGTTCTTC
v_call: TRBV19; d_call: TRBD2; cdr3_length: 15; clone_size: NA; j_call: TRBJ2-3; cdr3_aa: CASSSWGGRRDTQYF; cdr3_nt: TGTGCCAGTAGCTCTTGGGGGGGGAGGAGAGATACGCAGTATTTT
v_call: TRBV14; d_call: NA; cdr3_length: 13; clone_size: NA; j_call: TRBJ2-1; cdr3_aa: CASSPTRYNEQFF; cdr3_nt: TGTGCCAGCAGCCCCACCAGGTACAATGAGCAGTTCTTC
v_call: TRBV18; d_call: NA; cdr3_length: 15; clone_size: NA; j_call: TRBJ1-5; cdr3_aa: CASSPSRGRDQPQHF; cdr3_nt: TGTGCCAGCTCACCAAGTAGAGGGCGCGATCAGCCCCAGCATTTT
v_call: TRBV5-1; d_call: TRBD2; cdr3_length: 16; clone_size: NA; j_call: TRBJ2-3; cdr3_aa: CASSLERGGGTDTQYF; cdr3_nt: TGCGCCAGCAGCTTGGAGCGGGGGGGCGGCACAGATACGCAGTATTTT
v_call: TRBV28; d_call: NA; cdr3_length: 15; clone_size: NA; j_call: TRBJ2-3; cdr3_aa: CASSFRGPATDTQYF; cdr3_nt: TGTGCCAGCAGCTTCAGGGGCCCCGCCACAGATACGCAGTATTTT
v_call: TRBV7-2; d_call: TRBD1; cdr3_length: 13; clone_size: NA; j_call: TRBJ2-1; cdr3_aa: CASSSQGNNEQFF; cdr3_nt: TGTGCCAGCAGCTCACAGGGGAACAATGAGCAGTTCTTC
v_call: TRBV28; d_call: TRBD1; cdr3_length: 15; clone_size: NA; j_call: TRBJ1-2; cdr3_aa: CASSLSGQGTLGYTF; cdr3_nt: TGTGCCAGCAGTTTGTCGGGACAGGGGACCCTAGGCTACACCTTC
v_call: TRBV6-6; d_call: TRBD1; cdr3_length: 14; clone_size: NA; j_call: TRBJ1-1; cdr3_aa: CASSYDRGLAEAFF; cdr3_nt: TGTGCCAGCAGTTACGACAGGGGGCTGGCTGAAGCTTTCTTT
v_call: TRBV6-1; d_call: NA; cdr3_length: 15; clone_size: NA; j_call: TRBJ2-7; cdr3_aa: CASSEFGQPSYEQYF; cdr3_nt: TGTGCCAGCAGTGAATTTGGGCAGCCATCTTACGAGCAGTACTTC
v_call: TRBV3-1/TRBV3-2; d_call: NA; cdr3_length: 14; clone_size: NA; j_call: TRBJ2-2; cdr3_aa: CASSYTGNTGELFF; cdr3_nt: TGTGCCAGCAGCTACACAGGGAACACCGGGGAGCTGTTTTTT
v_call: TRBV5-6; d_call: TRBD2; cdr3_length: 18; clone_size: NA; j_call: TRBJ2-2; cdr3_aa: CASSGSGSQTQRTGELFF; cdr3_nt: TGTGCCAGCAGCGGGAGCGGGAGCCAAACCCAGAGGACCGGGGAGCTGTTTTTT
v_call: TRBV6-6; d_call: NA; cdr3_length: 12; clone_size: NA; j_call: TRBJ2-2; cdr3_aa: CASTDRPRELFF; cdr3_nt: TGTGCCAGCACCGACAGGCCTCGGGAGCTGTTTTTT
v_call: TRBV13; d_call: NA; cdr3_length: 15; clone_size: NA; j_call: TRBJ2-3; cdr3_aa: CASSLQAARGDTQYF; cdr3_nt: TGTGCCAGCAGCTTACAAGCGGCCCGAGGAGATACGCAGTATTTT
v_call: TRBV7-2; d_call: TRBD2; cdr3_length: 18; clone_size: NA; j_call: TRBJ2-3; cdr3_aa: CASAKGGRGAPGTDTQYF; cdr3_nt: TGTGCCAGCGCCAAAGGGGGGCGGGGGGCCCCTGGCACAGATACGCAGTATTTT
v_call: TRBV2; d_call: TRBD1; cdr3_length: 17; clone_size: NA; j_call: TRBJ2-6; cdr3_aa: CASSHPGQGLGANVLTF; cdr3_nt: TGTGCCAGCAGTCACCCGGGACAGGGGCTCGGGGCCAACGTCCTGACTTTC
v_call: TRBV7-2; d_call: TRBD1; cdr3_length: 14; clone_size: NA; j_call: TRBJ2-5; cdr3_aa: CASSLAGQGETQYF; cdr3_nt: TGTGCCAGCAGCTTAGCCGGACAGGGAGAGACCCAGTACTTC
v_call: TRBV4-3; d_call: NA; cdr3_length: 17; clone_size: NA; j_call: TRBJ1-1; cdr3_aa: CASSQVRQSSLYTEAFF; cdr3_nt: TGCGCCAGCAGCCAAGTGAGACAGAGTAGCTTGTACACTGAAGCTTTCTTT
v_call: TRBV5-4; d_call: TRBD2; cdr3_length: 15; clone_size: NA; j_call: TRBJ2-3; cdr3_aa: CASSLQAGGRDTQYF; cdr3_nt: TGTGCCAGCAGCTTGCAGGCGGGGGGGAGAGATACGCAGTATTTT
v_call: TRBV28; d_call: TRBD2; cdr3_length: 15; clone_size: NA; j_call: TRBJ2-7; cdr3_aa: CASSRIAGGPYEQYF; cdr3_nt: TGTGCCAGCAGTCGGATAGCGGGGGGCCCCTACGAGCAGTACTTC
v_call: TRBV5-4; d_call: NA; cdr3_length: 18; clone_size: NA; j_call: TRBJ1-2; cdr3_aa: CASSLGEGTQATNYGYTF; cdr3_nt: TGTGCCAGCAGCTTGGGGGAAGGGACACAGGCCACTAACTATGGCTACACCTTC
v_call: TRBV24-1; d_call: TRBD2; cdr3_length: 16; clone_size: NA; j_call: TRBJ2-2; cdr3_aa: CATSDLLAGGIGELFF; cdr3_nt: TGTGCCACCAGTGATTTGCTAGCGGGAGGGATCGGGGAGCTGTTTTTT
v_call: TRBV28; d_call: TRBD1; cdr3_length: 16; clone_size: once; j_call: TRBJ1-5; cdr3_aa: CASSSLGTAGDQPQHF; cdr3_nt: TGTGCCAGCAGTTCCCTCGGGACAGCCGGGGATCAGCCCCAGCATTTT
v_call: TRBV30; d_call: NA; cdr3_length: 13; clone_size: few; j_call: TRBJ2-2; cdr3_aa: CAWISRVGGELFF; cdr3_nt: TGTGCCTGGATATCGAGGGTAGGCGGGGAGCTGTTTTTT
v_call: TRBV28; d_call: TRBD1; cdr3_length: 14; clone_size: NA; j_call: TRBJ1-2; cdr3_aa: CASSPGQGKRGYTF; cdr3_nt: TGTGCCAGCAGTCCGGGACAGGGGAAGCGGGGCTACACCTTC
v_call: TRBV11-3; d_call: NA; cdr3_length: 14; clone_size: NA; j_call: TRBJ1-5; cdr3_aa: CASSLDRAYQPQHF; cdr3_nt: TGTGCCAGCAGCTTAGACAGGGCATATCAGCCCCAGCATTTT
v_call: TRBV28; d_call: NA; cdr3_length: 13; clone_size: NA; j_call: TRBJ1-1; cdr3_aa: CASRVGLRKEAFF; cdr3_nt: TGTGCCAGCCGGGTAGGATTAAGGAAGGAAGCTTTCTTT
v_call: TRBV6-5; d_call: TRBD1; cdr3_length: 15; clone_size: NA; j_call: TRBJ1-3; cdr3_aa: CASSSGTASGNTIYF; cdr3_nt: TGTGCCAGCAGCTCCGGGACAGCCTCTGGAAACACCATATATTTT